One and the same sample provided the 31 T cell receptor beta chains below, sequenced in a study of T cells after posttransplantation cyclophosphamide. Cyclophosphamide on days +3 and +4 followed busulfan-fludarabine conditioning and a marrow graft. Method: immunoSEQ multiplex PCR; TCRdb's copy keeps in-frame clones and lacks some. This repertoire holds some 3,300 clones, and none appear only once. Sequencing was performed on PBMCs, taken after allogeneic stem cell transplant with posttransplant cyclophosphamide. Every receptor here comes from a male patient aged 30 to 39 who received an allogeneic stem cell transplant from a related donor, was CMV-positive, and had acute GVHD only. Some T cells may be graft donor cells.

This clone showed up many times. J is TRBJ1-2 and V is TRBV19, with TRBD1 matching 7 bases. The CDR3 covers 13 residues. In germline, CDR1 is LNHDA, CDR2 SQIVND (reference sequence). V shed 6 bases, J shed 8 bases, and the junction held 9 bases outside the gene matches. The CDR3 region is CASRWETGFGYTF. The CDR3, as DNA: TGTGCCAGTAGATGGGAGACAGGGTTCGGCTACACCTTC. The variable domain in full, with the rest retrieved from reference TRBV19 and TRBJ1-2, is DGGITQSPKYLFRKEGQNVTLSCEQNLNHDAMYWYRQDPGQGLRLIYYSQIVNDFQKGDIAEGYSVSREKKESFPLTVTSAQKNPTAFYLCASRWETGFGYTFGSGTRLTVV.

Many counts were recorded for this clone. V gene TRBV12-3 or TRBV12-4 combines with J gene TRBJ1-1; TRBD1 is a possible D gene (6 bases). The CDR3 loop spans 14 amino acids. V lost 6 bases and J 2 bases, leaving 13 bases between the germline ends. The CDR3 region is CASSPGTPNTEAFF. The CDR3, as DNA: TGTGCCAGCAGCCCCGGGACACCTAACACTGAAGCTTTCTTT.

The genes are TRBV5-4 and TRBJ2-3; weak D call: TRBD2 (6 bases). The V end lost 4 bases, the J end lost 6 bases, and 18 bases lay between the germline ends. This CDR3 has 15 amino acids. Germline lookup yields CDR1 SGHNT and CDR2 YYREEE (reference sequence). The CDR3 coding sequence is TGTGCCAGCAGCCCACCGACGGGGGAGAGGGATACGCAGTATTTT. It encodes CASSPPTGERDTQYF.

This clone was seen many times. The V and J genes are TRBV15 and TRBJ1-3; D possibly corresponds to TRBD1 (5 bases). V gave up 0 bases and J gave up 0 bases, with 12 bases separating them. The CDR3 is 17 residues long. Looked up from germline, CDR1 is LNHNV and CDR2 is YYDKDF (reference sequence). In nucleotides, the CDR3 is TGTGCCACCAGCAGAGATATCAGGGCAATCTCTGGAAACACCATATATTTT. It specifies CATSRDIRAISGNTIYF.

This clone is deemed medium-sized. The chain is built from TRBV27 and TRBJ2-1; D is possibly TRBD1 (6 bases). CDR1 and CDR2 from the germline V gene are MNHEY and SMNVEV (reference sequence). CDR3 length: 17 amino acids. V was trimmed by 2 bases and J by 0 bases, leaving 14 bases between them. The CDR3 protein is CASSLGWGRSSYNEQFF. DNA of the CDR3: TGTGCCAGCAGTTTAGGTTGGGGGCGGAGCTCCTACAATGAGCAGTTCTTC.

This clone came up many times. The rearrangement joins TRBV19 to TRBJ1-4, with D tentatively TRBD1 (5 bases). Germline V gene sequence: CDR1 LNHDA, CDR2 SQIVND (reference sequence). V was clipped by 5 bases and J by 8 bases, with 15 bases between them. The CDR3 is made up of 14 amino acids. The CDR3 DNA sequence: TGTGCCAGTAGTCCCCCATTTGGGGGGGAAAAACTGTTTTTT. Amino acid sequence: CASSPPFGGEKLFF.

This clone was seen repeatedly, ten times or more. The CDR3 loop reads CASSQSRDRGYQPQHF. The CDR3 DNA sequence: TGCGCCAGCAGTCAATCTCGGGACAGGGGGTATCAGCCCCAGCATTTT. The chain carries TRBV23-1 and TRBJ1-5; 11 bases fit TRBD1. TRBV23-1 qualifies as an ORF whose function is uncertain. V shed 0 bases and J 5 bases; nucleotides not matched to a gene: 3. The CDR3 totals 16 residues.

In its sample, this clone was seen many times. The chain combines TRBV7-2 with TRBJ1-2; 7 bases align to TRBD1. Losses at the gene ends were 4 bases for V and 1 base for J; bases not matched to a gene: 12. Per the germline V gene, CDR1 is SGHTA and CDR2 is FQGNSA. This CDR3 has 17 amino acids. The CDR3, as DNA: TGTGCCAGCAGCTACCCCCGGACAGGCCAGGGTAACTATGGCTACACCTTC. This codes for CASSYPRTGQGNYGYTF.

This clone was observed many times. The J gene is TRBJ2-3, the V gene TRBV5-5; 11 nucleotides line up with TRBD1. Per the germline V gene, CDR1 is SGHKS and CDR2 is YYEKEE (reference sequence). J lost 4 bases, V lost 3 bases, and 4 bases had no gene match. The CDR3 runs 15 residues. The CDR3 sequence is CASSYGGQGADTQYF. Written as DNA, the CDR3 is TGTGCCAGCAGCTACGGGGGACAGGGGGCAGATACGCAGTATTTT.

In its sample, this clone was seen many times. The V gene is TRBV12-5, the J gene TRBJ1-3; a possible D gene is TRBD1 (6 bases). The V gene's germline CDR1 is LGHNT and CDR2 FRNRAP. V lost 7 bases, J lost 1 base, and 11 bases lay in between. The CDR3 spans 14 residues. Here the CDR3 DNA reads TGTGCTAGTGCCGAACAGGGTTCTGGAAACACCATATATTTT. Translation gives CASAEQGSGNTIYF.

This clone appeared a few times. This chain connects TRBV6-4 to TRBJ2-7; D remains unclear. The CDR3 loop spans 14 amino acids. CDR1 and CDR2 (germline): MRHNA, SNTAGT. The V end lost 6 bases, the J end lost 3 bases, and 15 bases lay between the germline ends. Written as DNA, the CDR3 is TGTGCCAGCAGGGAGTGGGCCAGGAACTACGAGCAGTACTTC. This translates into CASREWARNYEQYF.

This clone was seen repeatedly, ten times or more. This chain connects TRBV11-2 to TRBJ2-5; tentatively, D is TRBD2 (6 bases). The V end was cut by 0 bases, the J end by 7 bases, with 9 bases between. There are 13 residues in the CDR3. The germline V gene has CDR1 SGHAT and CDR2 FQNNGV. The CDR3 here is CASSLDRSGTQYF. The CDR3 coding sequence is TGTGCCAGCAGCTTAGACCGTAGCGGGACCCAGTACTTC.

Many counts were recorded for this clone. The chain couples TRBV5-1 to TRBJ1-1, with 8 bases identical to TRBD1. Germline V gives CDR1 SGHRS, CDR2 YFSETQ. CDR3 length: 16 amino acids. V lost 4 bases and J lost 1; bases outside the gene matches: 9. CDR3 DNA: TGCGCCAGCAGCCCCTCTTTGACAGGGGCGAACACTGAAGCTTTCTTT. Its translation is CASSPSLTGANTEAFF.

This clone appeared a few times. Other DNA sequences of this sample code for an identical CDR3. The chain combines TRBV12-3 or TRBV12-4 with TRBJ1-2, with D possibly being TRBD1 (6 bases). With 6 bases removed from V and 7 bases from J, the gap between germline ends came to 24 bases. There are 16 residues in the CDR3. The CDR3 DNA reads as TGTGCCAGCAGGCCACCCGGGACATCAACAGTCGGTGGCTACACCTTC. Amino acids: CASRPPGTSTVGGYTF.

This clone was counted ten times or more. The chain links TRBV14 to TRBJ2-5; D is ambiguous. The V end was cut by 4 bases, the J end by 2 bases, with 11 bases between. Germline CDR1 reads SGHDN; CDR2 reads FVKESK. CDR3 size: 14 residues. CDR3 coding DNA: TGTGCCAGCAGCCCTTGGTCGGTACAAGAGACCCAGTACTTC. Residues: CASSPWSVQETQYF. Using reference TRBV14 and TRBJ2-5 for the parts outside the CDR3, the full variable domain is EAGVTQFPSHSVIEKGQTVTLRCDPISGHDNLYWYRRVMGKEIKFLLHFVKESKQDESGMPNNRFLAERTGGTYSTLKVQPAELEDSGVYFCASSPWSVQETQYFGPGTRLLVL.

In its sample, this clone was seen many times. CDR3 region: CASSLTGGSAGANVLTF. The CDR3, as DNA: TGTGCCAGCAGCTTGACCGGGGGGTCTGCTGGGGCCAACGTCCTGACTTTC. J is TRBJ2-6 and V is TRBV5-4; 7 positions agree with TRBD2. The CDR3 is 17 residues long. V was pared by 1 base and J by 2 bases, with 6 bases of the junction left unmatched. Germline-derived CDR1 and CDR2 are SGHNT and YYREEE (reference sequence). Full variable domain (outside the CDR3, taken from reference TRBV5-4 and TRBJ2-6): ETGVTQSPTHLIKTRGQQVTLRCSSQSGHNTVSWYQQALGQGPQFIFQYYREEENGRGNFPPRFSGLQFPNYSSELNVNALELDDSALYLCASSLTGGSAGANVLTFGAGSRLTVL.

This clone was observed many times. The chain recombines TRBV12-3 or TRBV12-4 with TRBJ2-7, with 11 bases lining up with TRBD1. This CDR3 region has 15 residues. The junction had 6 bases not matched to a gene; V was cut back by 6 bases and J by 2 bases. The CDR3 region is CASSPGQGAPYEQYF. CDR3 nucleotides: TGTGCCAGCAGCCCCGGACAGGGGGCCCCCTACGAGCAGTACTTC.

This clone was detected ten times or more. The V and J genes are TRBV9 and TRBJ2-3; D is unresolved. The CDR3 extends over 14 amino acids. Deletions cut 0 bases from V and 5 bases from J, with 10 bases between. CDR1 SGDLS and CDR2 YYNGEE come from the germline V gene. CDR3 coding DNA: TGTGCCAGCAGCGTAGACAGCTTCGGAGATACGCAGTATTTT. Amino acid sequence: CASSVDSFGDTQYF.

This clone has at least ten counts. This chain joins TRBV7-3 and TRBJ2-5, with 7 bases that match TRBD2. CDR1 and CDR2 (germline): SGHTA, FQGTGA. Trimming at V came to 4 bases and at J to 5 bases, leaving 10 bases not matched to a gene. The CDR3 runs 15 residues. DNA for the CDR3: TGTGCCAGCAGCTCGAGCGGGGCGAGGAGGGAGACCCAGTACTTC. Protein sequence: CASSSSGARRETQYF. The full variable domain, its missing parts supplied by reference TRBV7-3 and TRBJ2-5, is GAGVSQTPSNKVTEKGKYVELRCDPISGHTALYWYRQSLGQGPEFLIYFQGTGAADDSGLPNDRFFAVRPEGSVSTLKIQRTERGDSAVYLCASSSSGARRETQYFGPGTRLLVL.

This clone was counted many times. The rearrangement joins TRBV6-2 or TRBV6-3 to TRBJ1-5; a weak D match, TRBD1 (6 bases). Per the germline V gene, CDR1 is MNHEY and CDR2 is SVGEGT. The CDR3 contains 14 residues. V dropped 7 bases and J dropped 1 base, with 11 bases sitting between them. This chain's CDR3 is CASKGTQSNQPQHF. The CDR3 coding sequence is TGTGCCAGCAAGGGGACACAGAGCAATCAGCCCCAGCATTTT.

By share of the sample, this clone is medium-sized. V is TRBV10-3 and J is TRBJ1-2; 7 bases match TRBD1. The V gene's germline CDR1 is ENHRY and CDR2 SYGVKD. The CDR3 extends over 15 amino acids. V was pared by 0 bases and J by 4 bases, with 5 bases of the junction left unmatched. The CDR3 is CAISESLGTAYGYTF. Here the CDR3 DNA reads TGTGCCATCAGTGAGTCGTTGGGGACAGCCTATGGCTACACCTTC.

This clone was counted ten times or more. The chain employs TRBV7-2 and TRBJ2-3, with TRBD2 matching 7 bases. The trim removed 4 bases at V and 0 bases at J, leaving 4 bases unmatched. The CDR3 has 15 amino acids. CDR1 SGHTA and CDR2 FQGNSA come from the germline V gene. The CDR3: CASSSEAGSTDTQYF. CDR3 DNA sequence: TGTGCCAGCAGCTCCGAAGCGGGGAGCACAGATACGCAGTATTTT.

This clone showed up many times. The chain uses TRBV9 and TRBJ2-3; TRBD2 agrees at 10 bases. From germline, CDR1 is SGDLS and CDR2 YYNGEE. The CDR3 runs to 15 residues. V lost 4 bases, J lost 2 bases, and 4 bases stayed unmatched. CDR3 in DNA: TGTGCCAGCAGCCAACTAGCGGGGCACACAGATACGCAGTATTTT. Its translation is CASSQLAGHTDTQYF.

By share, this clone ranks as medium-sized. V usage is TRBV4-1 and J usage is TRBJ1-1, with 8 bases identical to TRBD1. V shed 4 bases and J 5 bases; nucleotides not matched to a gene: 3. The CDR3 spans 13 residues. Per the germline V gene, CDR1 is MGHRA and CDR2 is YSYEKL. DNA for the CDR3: TGCGCCAGCAGCCTGGACAGGGCAACTGAAGCTTTCTTT. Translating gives CASSLDRATEAFF.

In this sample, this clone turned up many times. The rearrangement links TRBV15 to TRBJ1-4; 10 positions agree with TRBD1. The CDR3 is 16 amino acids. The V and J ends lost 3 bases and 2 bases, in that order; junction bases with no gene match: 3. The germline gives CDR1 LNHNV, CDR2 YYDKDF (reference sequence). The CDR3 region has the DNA TGTGCCACCAGCAGGGACAGGGGGTTCACTAATGAAAAACTGTTTTTT. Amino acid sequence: CATSRDRGFTNEKLFF.

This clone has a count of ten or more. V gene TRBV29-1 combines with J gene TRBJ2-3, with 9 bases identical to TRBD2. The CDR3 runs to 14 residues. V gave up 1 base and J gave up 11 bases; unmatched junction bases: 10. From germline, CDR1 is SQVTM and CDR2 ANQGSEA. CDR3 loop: CSVEGGLKRGVQYF. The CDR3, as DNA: TGCAGCGTTGAAGGGGGACTCAAGCGGGGGGTGCAGTATTTT.

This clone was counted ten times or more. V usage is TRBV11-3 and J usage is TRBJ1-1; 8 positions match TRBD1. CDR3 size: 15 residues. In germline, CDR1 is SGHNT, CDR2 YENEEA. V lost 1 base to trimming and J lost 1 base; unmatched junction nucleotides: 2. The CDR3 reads CASSLAGTGNTEAFF. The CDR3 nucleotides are TGTGCCAGCAGCTTAGCTGGGACAGGGAACACTGAAGCTTTCTTT.

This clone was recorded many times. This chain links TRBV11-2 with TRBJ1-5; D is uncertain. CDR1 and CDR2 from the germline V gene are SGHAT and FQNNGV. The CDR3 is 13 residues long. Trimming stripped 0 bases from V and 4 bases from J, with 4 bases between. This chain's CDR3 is CASSLEANQPQHF. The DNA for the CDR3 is TGTGCCAGCAGCTTAGAAGCAAATCAGCCCCAGCATTTT.

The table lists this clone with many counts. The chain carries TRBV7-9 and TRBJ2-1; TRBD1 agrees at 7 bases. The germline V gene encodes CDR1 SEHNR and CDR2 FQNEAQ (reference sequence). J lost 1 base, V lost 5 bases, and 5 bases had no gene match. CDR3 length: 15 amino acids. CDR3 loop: CASSRQGISYNEQFF. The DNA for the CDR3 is TGTGCCAGCAGCCGACAGGGTATATCCTACAATGAGCAGTTCTTC.

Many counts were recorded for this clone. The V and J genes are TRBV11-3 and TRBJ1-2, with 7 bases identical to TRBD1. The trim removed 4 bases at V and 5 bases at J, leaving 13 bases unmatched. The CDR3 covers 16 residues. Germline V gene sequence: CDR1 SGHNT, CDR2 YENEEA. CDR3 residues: CASSYRRGGGGYGYTF. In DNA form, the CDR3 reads TGTGCCAGCAGCTACAGAAGGGGAGGGGGCGGTTATGGCTACACCTTC.

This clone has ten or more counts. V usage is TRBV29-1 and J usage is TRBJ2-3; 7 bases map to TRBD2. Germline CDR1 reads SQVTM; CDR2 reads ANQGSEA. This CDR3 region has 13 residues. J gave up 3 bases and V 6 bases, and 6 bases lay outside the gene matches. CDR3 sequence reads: CSVGGISTDTQYF. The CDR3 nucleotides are TGCAGCGTGGGGGGGATTTCGACAGATACGCAGTATTTT.